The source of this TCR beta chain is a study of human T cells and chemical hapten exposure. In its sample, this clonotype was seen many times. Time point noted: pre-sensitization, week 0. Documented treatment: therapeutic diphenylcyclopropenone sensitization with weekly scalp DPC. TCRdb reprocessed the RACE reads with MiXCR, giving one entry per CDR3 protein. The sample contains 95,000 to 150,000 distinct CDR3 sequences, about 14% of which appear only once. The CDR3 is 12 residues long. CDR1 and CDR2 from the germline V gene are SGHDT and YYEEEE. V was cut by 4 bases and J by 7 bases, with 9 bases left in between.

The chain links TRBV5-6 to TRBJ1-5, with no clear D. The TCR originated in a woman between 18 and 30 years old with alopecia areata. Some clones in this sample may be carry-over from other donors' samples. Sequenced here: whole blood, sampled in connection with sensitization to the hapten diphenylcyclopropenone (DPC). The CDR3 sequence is CASSRNEQPQHF. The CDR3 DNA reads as TGTGCCAGCAGCCGAAACGAACAGCCCCAGCATTTT.